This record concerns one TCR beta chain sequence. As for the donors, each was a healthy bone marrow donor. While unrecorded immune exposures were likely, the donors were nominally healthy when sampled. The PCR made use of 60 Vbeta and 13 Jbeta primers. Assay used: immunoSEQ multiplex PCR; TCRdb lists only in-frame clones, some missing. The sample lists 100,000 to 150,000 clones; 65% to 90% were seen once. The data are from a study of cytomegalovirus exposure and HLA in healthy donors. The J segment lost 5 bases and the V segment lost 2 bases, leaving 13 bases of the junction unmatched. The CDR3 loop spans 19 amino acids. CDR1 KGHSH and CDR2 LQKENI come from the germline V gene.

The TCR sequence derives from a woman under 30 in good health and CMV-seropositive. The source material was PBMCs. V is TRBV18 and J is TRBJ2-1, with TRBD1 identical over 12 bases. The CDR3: CASSPGPGQGAQGNNEQFF. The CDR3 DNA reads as TGTGCCAGCTCACCAGGGCCGGGACAGGGGGCGCAGGGTAACAATGAGCAGTTCTTC.